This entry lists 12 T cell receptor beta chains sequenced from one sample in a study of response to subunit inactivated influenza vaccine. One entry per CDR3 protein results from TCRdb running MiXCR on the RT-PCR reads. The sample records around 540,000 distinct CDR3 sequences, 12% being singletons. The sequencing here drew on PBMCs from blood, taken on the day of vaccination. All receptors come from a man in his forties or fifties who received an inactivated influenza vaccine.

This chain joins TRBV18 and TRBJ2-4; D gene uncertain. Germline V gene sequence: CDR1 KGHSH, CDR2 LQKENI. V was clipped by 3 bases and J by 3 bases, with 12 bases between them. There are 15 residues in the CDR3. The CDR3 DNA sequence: TGTGCCAGCTCACCCGTCGCGACGGACAAAAACATTCAGTACTTC. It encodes CASSPVATDKNIQYF.

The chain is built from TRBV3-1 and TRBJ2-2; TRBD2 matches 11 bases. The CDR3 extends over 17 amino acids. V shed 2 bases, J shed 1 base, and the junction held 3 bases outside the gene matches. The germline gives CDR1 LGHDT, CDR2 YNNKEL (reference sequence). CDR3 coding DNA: TGTGCCAGCAGCCAACGAGGGACTAGCGGGAACACCGGGGAGCTGTTTTTT. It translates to CASSQRGTSGNTGELFF.

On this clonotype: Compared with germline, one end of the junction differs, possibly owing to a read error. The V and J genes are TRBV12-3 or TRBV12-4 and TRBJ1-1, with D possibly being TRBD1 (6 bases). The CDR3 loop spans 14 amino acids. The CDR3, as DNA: TGTGCCAGCCGTTTACCAGGGAGGGGGACTGAAGCTTTCTTT. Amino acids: CASRLPGRGTEAFF.

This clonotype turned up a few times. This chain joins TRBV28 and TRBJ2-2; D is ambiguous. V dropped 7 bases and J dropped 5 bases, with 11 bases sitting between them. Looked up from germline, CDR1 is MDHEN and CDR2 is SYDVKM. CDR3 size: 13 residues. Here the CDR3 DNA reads TGTGCCAGCATATTTGGGTTGACCGGGGAGCTGTTTTTT. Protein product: CASIFGLTGELFF.

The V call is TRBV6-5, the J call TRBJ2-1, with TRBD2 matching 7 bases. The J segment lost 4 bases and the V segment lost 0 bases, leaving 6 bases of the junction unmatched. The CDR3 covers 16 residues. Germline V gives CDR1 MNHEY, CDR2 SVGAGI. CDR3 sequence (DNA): TGTGCCAGCAGTTACTCGAAACTAGCGCTATACAATGAGCAGTTCTTC. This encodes CASSYSKLALYNEQFF.

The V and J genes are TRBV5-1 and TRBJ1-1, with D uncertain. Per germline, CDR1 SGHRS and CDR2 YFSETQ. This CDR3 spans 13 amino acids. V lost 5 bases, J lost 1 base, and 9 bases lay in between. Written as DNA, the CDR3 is TGCGCCAGCAGACTAAACAAGAACACTGAAGCTTTCTTT. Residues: CASRLNKNTEAFF.

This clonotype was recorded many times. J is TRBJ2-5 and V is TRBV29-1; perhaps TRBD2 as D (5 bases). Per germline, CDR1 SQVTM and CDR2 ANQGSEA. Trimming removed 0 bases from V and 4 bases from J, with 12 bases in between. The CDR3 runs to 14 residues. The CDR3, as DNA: TGCAGCGTTGAAGATAGATGGGAGTCAGAGACCCAGTACTTC. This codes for CSVEDRWESETQYF.

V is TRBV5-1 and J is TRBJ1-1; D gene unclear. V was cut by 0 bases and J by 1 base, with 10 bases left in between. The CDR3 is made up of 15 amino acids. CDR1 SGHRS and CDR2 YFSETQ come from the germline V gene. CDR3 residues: CASSLEYLGNTEAFF. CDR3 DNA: TGCGCCAGCAGCTTGGAGTATCTAGGGAACACTGAAGCTTTCTTT.

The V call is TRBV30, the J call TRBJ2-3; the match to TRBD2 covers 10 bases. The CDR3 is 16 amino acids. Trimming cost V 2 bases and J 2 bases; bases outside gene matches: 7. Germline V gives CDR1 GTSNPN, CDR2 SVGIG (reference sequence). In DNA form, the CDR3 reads TGTGCCTGGAGTTCTGGGACTAGCGTCGACACAGATACGCAGTATTTT. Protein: CAWSSGTSVDTDTQYF.

CDR3 sequence reads: CASSLASDSYNEQFF. The DNA of the CDR3 is TGTGCCAGCAGCTTGGCCTCGGACTCCTACAATGAGCAGTTCTTC. This chain connects TRBV5-6 to TRBJ2-1; no clear D. The ends were cut back, 0 bases at V and 0 bases at J, with 7 bases in the middle. Germline V gene data show CDR1 as SGHDT and CDR2 as YYEEEE. This CDR3 comprises 15 residues.

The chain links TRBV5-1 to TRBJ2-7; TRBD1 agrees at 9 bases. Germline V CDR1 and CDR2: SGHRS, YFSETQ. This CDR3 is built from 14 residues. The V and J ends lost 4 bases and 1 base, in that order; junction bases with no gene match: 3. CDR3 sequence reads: CASSTDRGSYEQYF. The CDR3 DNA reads TGCGCCAGCAGCACTGACAGGGGGTCCTACGAGCAGTACTTC.

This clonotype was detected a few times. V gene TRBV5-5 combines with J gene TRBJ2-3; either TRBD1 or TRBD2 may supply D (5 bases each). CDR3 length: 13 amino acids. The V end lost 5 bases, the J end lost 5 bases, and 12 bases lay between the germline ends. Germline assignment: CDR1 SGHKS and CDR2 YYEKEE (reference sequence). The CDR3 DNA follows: TGTGCCAGCAGACGGGACGGGTTAGATACGCAGTATTTT. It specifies CASRRDGLDTQYF.